This TCR beta chain was identified in a study of T cells in Graves' hyperthyroidism and ophthalmopathy. Across the whole study: Sampling of peripheral blood happened at initial diagnosis, prior to any treatment. Points from the study as a whole: Model-based prediction identified ophthalmopathy a median around 6.7 months prior to its onset.

Amplified regions were TCR beta CDR3 sequences from RNA transcripts. The TCR CDR3 was amplified in a first-round RT-PCR using the HTBI primer set. TCRdb reanalysed the multiplex PCR reads using MiXCR and keeps one entry per CDR3 protein. The repertoire holds about 250,000 distinct CDR3 sequences, with around 24% as singletons. Ophthalmopathy patients all had a Clinical Activity Score of at least 3, a NOSPECS grade of at least 4 and disease under 3 months old. Thyroid ultrasound and orbital computed tomography, with clinical symptoms and serum thyroxine and TRAb, informed diagnoses. This clonotype occurred many times. Its cognate antigen is unknown. The CDR3 is 13 amino acids. Between the trimmed V and J ends, which lost 1 base and 5 bases, there was a span of 9 bases. Germline V CDR1 and CDR2: DFQATT, SNEGSKA (reference sequence).

The sequence was collected from a woman in her thirties or forties with Graves' ophthalmopathy. The rearrangement joins TRBV20-1 to TRBJ2-4, with a weak D call TRBD1 (6 bases). Source material: blood. The CDR3 reads CSARGAGENIQYF. In nucleotides, the CDR3 is TGCAGTGCTAGAGGAGCAGGGGAAAACATTCAGTACTTC.